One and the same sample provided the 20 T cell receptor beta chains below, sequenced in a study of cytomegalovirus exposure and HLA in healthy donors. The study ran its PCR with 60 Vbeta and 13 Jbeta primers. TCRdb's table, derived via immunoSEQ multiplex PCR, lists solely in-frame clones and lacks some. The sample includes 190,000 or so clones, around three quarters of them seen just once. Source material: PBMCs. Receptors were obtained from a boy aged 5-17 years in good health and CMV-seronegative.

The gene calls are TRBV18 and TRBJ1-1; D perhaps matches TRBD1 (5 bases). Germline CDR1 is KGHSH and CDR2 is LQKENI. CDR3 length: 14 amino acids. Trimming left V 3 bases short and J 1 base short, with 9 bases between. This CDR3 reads CASSPGLQNTEAFF. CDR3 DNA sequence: TGTGCCAGCTCACCGGGACTGCAGAACACTGAAGCTTTCTTT.

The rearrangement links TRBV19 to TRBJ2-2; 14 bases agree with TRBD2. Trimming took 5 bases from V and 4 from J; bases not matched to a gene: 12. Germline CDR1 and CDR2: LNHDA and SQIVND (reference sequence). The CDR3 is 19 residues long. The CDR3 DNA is TGTGCCAGTAGTGCTCTATCCTCCGGGACTAGCGGGGGCACCGGGGAGCTGTTTTTT. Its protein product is CASSALSSGTSGGTGELFF.

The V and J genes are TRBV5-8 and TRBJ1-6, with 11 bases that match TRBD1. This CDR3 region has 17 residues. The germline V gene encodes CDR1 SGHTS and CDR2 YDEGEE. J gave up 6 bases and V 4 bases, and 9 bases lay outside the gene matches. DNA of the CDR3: TGTGCCAGCAGCACAATCTCGGACAGGGGGCTTAATTCACCCCTCCACTTT. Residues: CASSTISDRGLNSPLHF.

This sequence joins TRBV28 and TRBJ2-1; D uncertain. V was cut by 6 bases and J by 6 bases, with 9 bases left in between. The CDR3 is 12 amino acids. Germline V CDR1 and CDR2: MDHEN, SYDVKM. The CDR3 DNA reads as TGTGCCAGCAGACCACACATCAATGAGCAGTTCTTC. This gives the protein CASRPHINEQFF. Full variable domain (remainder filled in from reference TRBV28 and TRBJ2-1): DVKVTQSSRYLVKRTGEKVFLECVQDMDHENMFWYRQDPGLGLRLIYFSYDVKMKEKGDIPEGYSVSREKKERFSLILESASTNQTSMYLCASRPHINEQFFGPGTRLTVL.

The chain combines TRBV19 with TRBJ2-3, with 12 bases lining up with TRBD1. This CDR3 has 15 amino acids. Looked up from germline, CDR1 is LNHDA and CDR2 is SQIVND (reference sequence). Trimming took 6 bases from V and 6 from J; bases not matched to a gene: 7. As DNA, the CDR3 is TGTGCCAGTAGCCCGGGACAGGGGGCATGGGATACGCAGTATTTT. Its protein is CASSPGQGAWDTQYF.

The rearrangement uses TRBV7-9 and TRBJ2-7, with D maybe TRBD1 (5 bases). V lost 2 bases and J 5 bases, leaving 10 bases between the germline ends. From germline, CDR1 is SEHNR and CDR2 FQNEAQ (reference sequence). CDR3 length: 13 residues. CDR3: CASSLTHRNEQYF. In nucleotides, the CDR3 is TGTGCCAGCAGCTTAACCCACAGGAACGAGCAGTACTTC.

CDR3 amino acids: CASMRTGEFNEKLFF. The CDR3 DNA reads TGTGCCAGTATGAGGACAGGGGAATTTAATGAAAAACTGTTTTTT. J is TRBJ1-4 and V is TRBV19; TRBD1 matches 9 bases. Per the germline V gene, CDR1 is LNHDA and CDR2 is SQIVND (reference sequence). After removal of 7 bases from V and 4 bases from J, the junction contained 7 bases not matched to a gene. The CDR3 totals 15 residues. Supplemented by reference TRBV19 and TRBJ1-4, the full variable domain reads DGGITQSPKYLFRKEGQNVTLSCEQNLNHDAMYWYRQDPGQGLRLIYYSQIVNDFQKGDIAEGYSVSREKKESFPLTVTSAQKNPTAFYLCASMRTGEFNEKLFFGSGTQLSVL.

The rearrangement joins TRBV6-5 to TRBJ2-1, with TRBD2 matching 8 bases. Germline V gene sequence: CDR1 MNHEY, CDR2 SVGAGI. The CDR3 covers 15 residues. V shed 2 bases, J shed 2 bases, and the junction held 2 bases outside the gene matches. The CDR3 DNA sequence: TGTGCCAGCAGTTACAAGGGACTAGCCTACAATGAGCAGTTCTTC. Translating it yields CASSYKGLAYNEQFF.

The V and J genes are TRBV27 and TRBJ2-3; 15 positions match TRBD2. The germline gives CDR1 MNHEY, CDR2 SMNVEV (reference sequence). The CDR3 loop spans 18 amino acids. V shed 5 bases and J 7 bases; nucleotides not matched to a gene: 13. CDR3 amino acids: CASSPGLAGGDGTNTQYF. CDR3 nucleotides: TGTGCCAGCAGTCCGGGACTAGCGGGAGGCGATGGAACAAATACGCAGTATTTT.

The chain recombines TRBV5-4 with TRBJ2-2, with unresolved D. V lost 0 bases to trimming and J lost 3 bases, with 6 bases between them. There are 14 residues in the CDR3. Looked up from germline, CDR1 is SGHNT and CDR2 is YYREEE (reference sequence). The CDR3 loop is CASSLALYTGELFF. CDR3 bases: TGTGCCAGCAGCTTGGCCCTTTACACCGGGGAGCTGTTTTTT.

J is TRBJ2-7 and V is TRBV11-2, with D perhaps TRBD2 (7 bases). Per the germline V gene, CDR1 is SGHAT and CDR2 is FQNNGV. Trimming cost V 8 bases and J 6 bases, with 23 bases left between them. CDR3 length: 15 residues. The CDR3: CASAASRGATIEQYF. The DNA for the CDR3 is TGTGCCAGCGCTGCGTCACGGGGGGCGACGATCGAGCAGTACTTC.

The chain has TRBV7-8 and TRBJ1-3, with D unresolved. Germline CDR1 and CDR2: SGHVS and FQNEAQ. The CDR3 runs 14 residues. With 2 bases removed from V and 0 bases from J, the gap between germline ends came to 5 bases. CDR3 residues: CASSLIDSGNTIYF. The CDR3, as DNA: TGTGCCAGCAGCTTAATAGACTCTGGAAACACCATATATTTT.

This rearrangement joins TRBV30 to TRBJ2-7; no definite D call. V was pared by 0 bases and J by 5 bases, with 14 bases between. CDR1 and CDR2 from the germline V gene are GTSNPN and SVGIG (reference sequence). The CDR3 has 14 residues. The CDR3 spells CAWSVRRVSDEQYF. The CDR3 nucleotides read TGTGCCTGGAGTGTACGAAGAGTTTCCGACGAGCAGTACTTC.

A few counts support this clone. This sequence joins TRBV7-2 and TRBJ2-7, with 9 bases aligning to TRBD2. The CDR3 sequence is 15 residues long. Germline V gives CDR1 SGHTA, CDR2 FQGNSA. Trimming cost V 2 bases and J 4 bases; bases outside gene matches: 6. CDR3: CASSLYLAGQYEQYF. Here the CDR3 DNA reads TGTGCCAGCAGCTTATACCTAGCGGGACAATACGAGCAGTACTTC.

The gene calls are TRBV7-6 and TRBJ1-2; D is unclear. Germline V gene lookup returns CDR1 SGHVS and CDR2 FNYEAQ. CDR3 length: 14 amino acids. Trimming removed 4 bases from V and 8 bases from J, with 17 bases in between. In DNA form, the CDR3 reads TGTGCCAGCAGCTCCGATAGGACTTCTGGCGGCTACACCTTC. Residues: CASSSDRTSGGYTF.

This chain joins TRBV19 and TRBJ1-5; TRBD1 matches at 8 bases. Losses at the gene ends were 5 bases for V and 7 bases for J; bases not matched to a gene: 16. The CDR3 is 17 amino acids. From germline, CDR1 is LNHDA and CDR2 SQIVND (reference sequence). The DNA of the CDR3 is TGTGCCAGTAGTCTCAACTGGGGGACAGGTGCCCAACAGCCCCAGCATTTT. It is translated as CASSLNWGTGAQQPQHF.

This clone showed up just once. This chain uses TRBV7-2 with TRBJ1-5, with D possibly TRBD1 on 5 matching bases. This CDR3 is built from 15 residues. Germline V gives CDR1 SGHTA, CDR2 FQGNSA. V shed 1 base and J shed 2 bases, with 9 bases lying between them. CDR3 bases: TGTGCCAGCAGCTTAGGCAGGGCAGGCAATCAGCCCCAGCATTTT. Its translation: CASSLGRAGNQPQHF.

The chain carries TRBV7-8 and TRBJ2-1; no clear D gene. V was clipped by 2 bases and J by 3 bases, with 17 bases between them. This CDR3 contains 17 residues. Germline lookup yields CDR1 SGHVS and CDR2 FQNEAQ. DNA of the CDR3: TGTGCCAGCAGCTTAACCCTTATTGGCATTTACTACAATGAGCAGTTCTTC. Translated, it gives CASSLTLIGIYYNEQFF.

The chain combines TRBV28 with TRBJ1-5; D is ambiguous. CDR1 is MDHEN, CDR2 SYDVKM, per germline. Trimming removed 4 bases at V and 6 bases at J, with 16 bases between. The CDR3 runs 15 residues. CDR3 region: CASSWGVGNLQPQHF. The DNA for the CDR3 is TGTGCCAGCAGTTGGGGAGTAGGGAATCTTCAGCCCCAGCATTTT. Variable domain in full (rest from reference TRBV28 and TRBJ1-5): DVKVTQSSRYLVKRTGEKVFLECVQDMDHENMFWYRQDPGLGLRLIYFSYDVKMKEKGDIPEGYSVSREKKERFSLILESASTNQTSMYLCASSWGVGNLQPQHFGDGTRLSIL.

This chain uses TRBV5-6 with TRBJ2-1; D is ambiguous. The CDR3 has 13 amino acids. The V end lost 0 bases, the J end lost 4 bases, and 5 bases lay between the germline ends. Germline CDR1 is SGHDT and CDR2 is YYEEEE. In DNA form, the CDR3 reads TGTGCCAGCAGCTTGGTCGGGTACAATGAGCAGTTCTTC. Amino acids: CASSLVGYNEQFF.